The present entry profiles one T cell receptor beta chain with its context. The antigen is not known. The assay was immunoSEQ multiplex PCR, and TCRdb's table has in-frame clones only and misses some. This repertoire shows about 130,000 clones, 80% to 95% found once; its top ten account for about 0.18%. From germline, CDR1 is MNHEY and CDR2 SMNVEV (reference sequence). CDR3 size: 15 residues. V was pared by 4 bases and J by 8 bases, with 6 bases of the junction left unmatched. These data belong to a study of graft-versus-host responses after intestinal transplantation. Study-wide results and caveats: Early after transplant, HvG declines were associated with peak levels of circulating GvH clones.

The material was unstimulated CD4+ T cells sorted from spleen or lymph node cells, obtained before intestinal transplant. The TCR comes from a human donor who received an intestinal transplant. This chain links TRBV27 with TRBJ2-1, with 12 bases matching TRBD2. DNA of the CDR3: TGTGCCAGCAGTTCGGCTAGCGGGAGGGCCCATGAGCAGTTCTTC. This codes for CASSSASGRAHEQFF.